A single sample gave rise to the 27 T cell receptor beta chains below, sequenced in a study of control samples from healthy donors and cancer patients. This table comes from immunoSEQ multiplex PCR, and its TCRdb copy is limited to in-frame clones, with some not included. The data contain around 81,000 clones, 85% to 95% of them singletons. Material for sequencing was blood. The origin of the receptors is a woman between 25 and 40 years old in good health.

CDR3 loop: CASSLGGTNEKLFF. DNA of the CDR3: TGTGCCAGCAGTTTGGGAGGCACTAATGAAAAACTGTTTTTT. This chain links TRBV28 with TRBJ1-4; D is unclear. Germline CDR1 is MDHEN and CDR2 is SYDVKM. The CDR3 is made up of 14 amino acids. The V gene lost 3 bases and the J gene lost 2 bases, with 7 bases spanning the gap.

The chain carries TRBV20-1 and TRBJ2-1; D unresolved. This CDR3 is built from 11 residues. Trimming stripped 8 bases from V and 5 bases from J, with 10 bases between. Germline CDR1 is DFQATT and CDR2 is SNEGSKA (reference sequence). DNA of the CDR3: TGCAGTCCTGATACAGACAATGAGCAGTTCTTC. This gives the protein CSPDTDNEQFF.

This clone was recorded once. The gene calls are TRBV5-1 and TRBJ2-7; TRBD1 agrees at 7 bases. CDR3 size: 17 residues. The trim removed 0 bases at V and 3 bases at J, leaving 12 bases unmatched. CDR1 and CDR2 from the germline V gene are SGHRS and YFSETQ. The CDR3 DNA sequence: TGCGCCAGCAGCTTGGCTTTGAGGGGGCAGGGGGACTACGAGCAGTACTTC. Translation gives CASSLALRGQGDYEQYF.

CDR3 in amino acids: CASRGSGPTEAFF. The DNA of the CDR3 is TGTGCCAGCAGGGGCTCTGGGCCCACTGAAGCTTTCTTT. The chain has TRBV2 and TRBJ1-1, with no clear D. Germline CDR1 and CDR2: SNHLY and FYNNEI. V was clipped by 6 bases and J by 4 bases, with 12 bases between them. This CDR3 region has 13 residues.

This clone was picked up one time. The V gene is TRBV18, the J gene TRBJ2-5, with D tentatively TRBD1 or TRBD2 (5 bases each). Germline CDR1 reads KGHSH; CDR2 reads LQKENI. Trimming removed 3 bases at V and 2 bases at J, with 16 bases between. CDR3 length equals 16 residues. The CDR3 region has the DNA TGTGCCAGCTCACCCGAAGGGGCGGGCAAACAAGAGACCCAGTACTTC. Translation: CASSPEGAGKQETQYF.

This chain connects TRBV28 to TRBJ1-1; D ambiguous. The CDR3 consists of 16 residues. Trimming removed 2 bases from V and 0 bases from J, with 13 bases in between. Germline CDR1 is MDHEN and CDR2 is SYDVKM. CDR3 protein: CASSLQRGGMNTEAFF. In nucleotides, the CDR3 is TGTGCCAGCAGTTTACAGCGGGGAGGTATGAACACTGAAGCTTTCTTT.

The rearrangement links TRBV11-1 to TRBJ2-1; D is tentatively TRBD1 or TRBD2 (5 bases each). Trimming stripped 8 bases from V and 9 bases from J, with 11 bases between. CDR3 size: 11 residues. The V gene's germline CDR1 is SGHAT and CDR2 FQDESV (reference sequence). The CDR3 DNA reads TGTGCCAGCGGGAGTAGGGGTGAGCAGTTCTTC. Its protein product is CASGSRGEQFF.

The J gene is TRBJ1-3, the V gene TRBV9, with 7 bases fitting TRBD1. The germline CDR1 and CDR2 sequences are SGDLS and YYNGEE. The CDR3 is 16 residues long. Trimming cost V 4 bases and J 5 bases; bases outside gene matches: 12. CDR3: CASSQTAGTERNTIYF. The CDR3 nucleotides read TGTGCCAGCAGCCAGACCGCCGGGACAGAGAGAAACACCATATATTTT.

V gene TRBV29-1 combines with J gene TRBJ2-1; D possibly corresponds to TRBD2 (5 bases). Per germline, CDR1 SQVTM and CDR2 ANQGSEA. The CDR3 loop spans 13 amino acids. V lost 4 bases and J 0 bases, leaving 7 bases between the germline ends. The CDR3 here is CSVAGSSYNEQFF. The CDR3 DNA is TGCAGCGTTGCGGGGAGCTCCTACAATGAGCAGTTCTTC.

This chain uses TRBV5-5 with TRBJ2-7; the match to TRBD1 covers 7 bases. V trimming: 0 bases; J trimming: 5 bases; junction bases outside the gene matches: 5. CDR1 and CDR2 from the germline V gene are SGHKS and YYEKEE (reference sequence). CDR3 length: 14 residues. This CDR3 reads CASSLGQGGHEQYF. CDR3 sequence (DNA): TGTGCCAGCAGCTTGGGACAGGGTGGCCACGAGCAGTACTTC.

This chain connects TRBV5-1 to TRBJ1-6; 9 bases align to TRBD1. From germline, CDR1 is SGHRS and CDR2 YFSETQ. The CDR3 totals 15 residues. The junction had 9 bases not matched to a gene; V was cut back by 4 bases and J by 10 bases. The CDR3 DNA is TGCGCCAGCAGCGGAGGACAGGGGTTTGGGTCACCCCTCCACTTT. This codes for CASSGGQGFGSPLHF.

The chain is built from TRBV19 and TRBJ1-6; 10 bases are shared with TRBD1. This CDR3 comprises 14 residues. Germline CDR1 is LNHDA and CDR2 is SQIVND (reference sequence). With V trimmed by 5 bases and J by 9 bases, 4 bases remained unmatched. The CDR3 here is CASSPTGGSSPLHF. Written as DNA, the CDR3 is TGTGCCAGTAGTCCGACAGGGGGCTCTTCACCCCTCCACTTT.

The chain employs TRBV7-3 and TRBJ2-2, with TRBD1 as a possible D gene (5 bases). CDR3 size: 15 residues. Germline CDR1 reads SGHTA; CDR2 reads FQGTGA. Trimming removed 0 bases at V and 3 bases at J, with 8 bases between. The CDR3 DNA sequence: TGTGCCAGCAGCTTAACCAGGGAATACACCGGGGAGCTGTTTTTT. Amino acid sequence: CASSLTREYTGELFF. The whole variable domain, filled in from reference TRBV7-3 and TRBJ2-2, reads GAGVSQTPSNKVTEKGKYVELRCDPISGHTALYWYRQSLGQGPEFLIYFQGTGAADDSGLPNDRFFAVRPEGSVSTLKIQRTERGDSAVYLCASSLTREYTGELFFGEGSRLTVL.

The chain recombines TRBV10-3 with TRBJ2-3; D is perhaps TRBD2 (6 bases). This CDR3 has 14 residues. V was pared by 5 bases and J by 0 bases, with 9 bases between. Germline assignment: CDR1 ENHRY and CDR2 SYGVKD. CDR3 sequence reads: CAISRAGSTDTQYF. The CDR3 coding sequence is TGTGCCATCAGTCGGGCGGGGAGCACAGATACGCAGTATTTT.

The CDR3: CATSDSDKGTLHF. CDR3 sequence (DNA): TGTGCCACCAGTGATTCCGACAAGGGCACCCTCCACTTT. The chain couples TRBV24-1 to TRBJ1-6, with D unclear. Germline V gene data show CDR1 as KGHDR and CDR2 as SFDVKD. V was shortened by 2 bases and J by 14 bases, with 12 bases between the two germline ends. This CDR3 region has 13 residues.

The chain carries TRBV18 and TRBJ2-7; possibly TRBD2 for D (5 bases). V lost 3 bases to trimming and J lost 5 bases, with 11 bases between them. Looked up from germline, CDR1 is KGHSH and CDR2 is LQKENI. The CDR3 is made up of 13 amino acids. CDR3 DNA: TGTGCCAGCTCACCCTTCGGGGTCCACGAGCAGTACTTC. Its protein product is CASSPFGVHEQYF.

The genes are TRBV10-3 and TRBJ1-2, with D hard to call. This CDR3 comprises 15 residues. The V and J ends lost 0 bases and 8 bases respectively, with 16 bases between them. Germline assignment: CDR1 ENHRY and CDR2 SYGVKD. DNA of the CDR3: TGTGCCATCAGTGAGTCTGTGACCACCCACGGCGGCTACACCTTC. The encoded protein is CAISESVTTHGGYTF.

The J gene is TRBJ2-2, the V gene TRBV27; 7 bases agree with TRBD2. Per the germline V gene, CDR1 is MNHEY and CDR2 is SMNVEV (reference sequence). The CDR3 has 14 amino acids. Trimming cost V 6 bases and J 10 bases; bases outside gene matches: 11. CDR3 sequence: CASRELAPGSELFF. The CDR3 DNA follows: TGTGCCAGCAGGGAACTAGCGCCGGGGTCGGAGCTGTTTTTT.

The chain carries TRBV6-1 and TRBJ1-3, with a weak D call TRBD1 (6 bases). The CDR3 has 17 amino acids. Trimming stripped 3 bases from V and 0 bases from J, with 15 bases between. Germline-derived CDR1 and CDR2 are MNHNS and SASEGT. The CDR3 reads CASSESLQGHSGNTIYF. For the CDR3, the DNA is TGTGCCAGCAGTGAGAGTCTCCAGGGGCACTCTGGAAACACCATATATTTT.

The chain recombines TRBV6-5 with TRBJ1-4; no firm D call. The germline gives CDR1 MNHEY, CDR2 SVGAGI. V gave up 6 bases and J gave up 8 bases, with 13 bases separating them. The CDR3 is made up of 13 amino acids. The DNA of the CDR3 is TGTGCCAGCAGAGACGTGGCGGGCGAAAAACTGTTTTTT. This sequence encodes CASRDVAGEKLFF.

The chain recombines TRBV28 with TRBJ2-5, with D uncertain. Trimming removed 10 bases from V and 5 bases from J, with 8 bases in between. Germline V CDR1 and CDR2: MDHEN, SYDVKM. The CDR3 is 10 amino acids. The CDR3 DNA reads as TGTGCCACCCCGCCGGAGACCCAGTACTTC. This encodes CATPPETQYF.

The chain combines TRBV30 with TRBJ2-5, with 9 bases lining up with TRBD2. Germline V CDR1 and CDR2: GTSNPN, SVGIG (reference sequence). CDR3 length equals 16 residues. Unmatched junction bases numbered 13, after V lost 7 bases and J lost 1 base. The CDR3 region has the DNA TGTGCCTCCAACGCGGGGTCTAGCGGGGTCCAAGAGACCCAGTACTTC. Protein product: CASNAGSSGVQETQYF.

The chain combines TRBV2 with TRBJ2-5; D is uncertain. Germline CDR1 SNHLY, CDR2 FYNNEI. V was trimmed by 4 bases and J by 2 bases, leaving 11 bases between them. The CDR3 contains 14 residues. DNA of the CDR3: TGTGCCAGCAGTGTGTCCAGGCGGCAAGAGACCCAGTACTTC. It codes for CASSVSRRQETQYF.

This chain connects TRBV13 to TRBJ2-7; D ambiguous. Germline V lookup: CDR1 PRHDT, CDR2 FYEKMQ (reference sequence). This CDR3 spans 13 amino acids. Trimming stripped 2 bases from V and 6 bases from J, with 11 bases between. The CDR3 sequence is CASSLRARSEQYF. The CDR3, as DNA: TGTGCCAGCAGCTTACGAGCCCGCAGCGAGCAGTACTTC.

This clone was detected only a few times. This sequence joins TRBV5-4 and TRBJ1-1; 11 nucleotides align to TRBD1. This CDR3 has 16 amino acids. The V gene's germline CDR1 is SGHNT and CDR2 YYREEE (reference sequence). J lost 2 bases, V lost 5 bases, and 8 bases had no gene match. The CDR3: CASSPWTGGINTEAFF. DNA for the CDR3: TGTGCCAGCAGTCCGTGGACAGGGGGCATCAACACTGAAGCTTTCTTT.

This sequence joins TRBV5-5 and TRBJ2-6; possibly TRBD2 for D (5 bases). This CDR3 has 17 residues. Germline CDR1 is SGHKS and CDR2 is YYEKEE (reference sequence). V was pared by 4 bases and J by 2 bases, with 16 bases between. CDR3 in DNA: TGTGCCAGCAGCGGAATAACGGGATTGACTGGGGCCAACGTCCTGACTTTC. As protein: CASSGITGLTGANVLTF.

The rearrangement uses TRBV19 and TRBJ1-2, with D possibly being TRBD1 (5 bases). Trimming shortened V by 7 bases and J by 1 base, and 16 bases separated the two germline ends. CDR3 length equals 15 residues. CDR1 and CDR2 from the germline V gene are LNHDA and SQIVND (reference sequence). The CDR3: CASMFRRQLNYGYTF. The CDR3 DNA reads as TGTGCCAGTATGTTCCGCAGACAGCTTAACTATGGCTACACCTTC.